A selection of T cell receptor beta chains follows, all from one sample in a study of PD-L1 blockade in urothelial cancer. Data came from immunoSEQ multiplex PCR; TCRdb stores just in-frame clones and leaves some out. Altogether tens of thousands of clones are present, 75% to 85% being singletons, with the ten largest covering 5% to 7%. The sample in question was PBMCs, obtained around atezolizumab (anti-PD-L1) treatment. Every receptor here comes from a man aged 65-85 years with urothelial cancer. CDR3s include the opening cysteine and the closing phenylalanine or tryptophan. The D gene is left open where the match is weak.

CDR3aa | v_gene | d_gene
CASSFPTLGTVLTGANVLTF | TRBV5-1 | TRBD1
CASSPDRVGKETQYF | TRBV28 | TRBD1
CASSLEGTGVNSPLHF | TRBV7-2 | TRBD1
CASSVGTSGSYEQYF | TRBV9 | TRBD2
CASSDWGDSTDTQYF | TRBV25-1 | .
CASSPDSQETQYF | TRBV18 | .
CASSFRQVQETQYF | TRBV7-8 | .
CASSDAADGSSGNTIYF | TRBV18 | .
CASSMTSSDTGELFF | TRBV5-1 | TRBD2
CASSLFGDRASYEQYF | TRBV5-4 | TRBD1
CASSASRSGNTIYF | TRBV2 | .
CASSLDRGRGNEQFF | TRBV11-1 | TRBD1
CSALRGSSTEAFF | TRBV29-1 | TRBD1
CASRITGDSSYNEQFF | TRBV4-2 | TRBD1
CAISAGAPYQETQYF | TRBV10-3 | .
CASSPWNPTGGFNTEAFF | TRBV19 | TRBD1
CASSPGLAGEAQYF | TRBV18 | TRBD2
CASTRGFSYNEQFF | TRBV11-2 | .
CAILPGQGASESVMNSPLHF | TRBV21-1 | .
CASSPQGADSPLHF | TRBV4-2 | TRBD1
CAISITGAGYTF | TRBV10-3 | TRBD1
CASSTQTGGTNEQYF | TRBV9 | TRBD1
CASSQLSGVYNEQFF | TRBV4-2 | .
CASTQGAGIGGYTF | TRBV2 | TRBD1
CASSIRDRLSNQPQHF | TRBV19 | TRBD1
CASSSDRFETQYF | TRBV11-3 | .
CASTPVGGDSGANVLTF | TRBV7-9 | .
CASSKQRGHYNEQFF | TRBV6-5 | TRBD2
CASSLTQGTDSYEQYF | TRBV4-1 | TRBD1
CASSRESVRDEQFF | TRBV4-2 | .
CASKAGGQGHTIYF | TRBV6-6 | TRBD1
CASSIGQQETQYF | TRBV19 | .
CASSWGHTDTQYF | TRBV5-1 | .
CASSQEATSGAFGTQYF | TRBV4-3 | TRBD2
CASTNPGQGIQPQHF | TRBV19 | .
CASSSRQGKNTEAFF | TRBV2 | TRBD1
CASREQRLAGLTDTQYF | TRBV2 | TRBD2
CASSVAPGLAGGPQETQYF | TRBV9 | TRBD2
CASSSDRDYEQYF | TRBV4-1 | TRBD1
CASSAQSRTGANVLTF | TRBV9 | .
CASSSPTSANEQYF | TRBV5-4 | TRBD2
CASSLVAGGNTDTQYF | TRBV27 | TRBD2
CASSMAQWQGPTSGANVLTF | TRBV19 | .
CASRTIWQDNEKLFF | TRBV27 | .
CASRPHRVGSPLHF | TRBV6-5 | .
CASSVGTGGGYEQFF | TRBV5-1 | TRBD1
CASSQVGKDGGGNTIYF | TRBV4-1 | .
CASSEREFGTGELFF | TRBV7-6 | .
CASSPQGQDWSYEQYF | TRBV27 | TRBD1
CASSLDRGREKLFF | TRBV5-5 | TRBD1
CASSLGPSGAGDTDTQYF | TRBV5-1 | .
CASSISVTSYEQYF | TRBV19 | .
CASSVGLWTALYGYTF | TRBV9 | .
CASSPPGQGVHEQYF | TRBV2 | TRBD1
CASSLDASSGQETQYF | TRBV5-1 | TRBD2